One T cell receptor (beta chain) is described in this entry. What antigen it recognizes has not been identified. Nothing much larger sits one base from this clone, and base qualities are not available. The cohort consisted of 600 to 700 healthy bone marrow donors. All cohort members were sampled while nominally healthy, although unrecorded immune exposures were likely present. The donor was CMV seropositive and belonged to the group of a few hundred seropositive cohort members. Each donor provided a peripheral blood sample, and peripheral blood mononuclear cells were used for TCR beta sequencing. Genomic DNA extraction from the blood cell samples was performed with the Qiagen DNeasy Blood Extraction Kit. From the cysteine through the phenylalanine, the CDR3 covers 14 amino acids. The sequence is cut down to CDR3 DNA, 42 bases in frame from base 1. Between the V and J ends, shortened by 6 bases and 0 bases respectively, the junction contains 9 bases. According to the germline V gene, CDR1 reads SNHLY and CDR2 reads FYNNEI.

The method behind the library was the immunoSEQ multiplex PCR assay. For the multiplex PCR, a mixture combining 60 forward primers for TCR Vbeta segments and 13 reverse primers for TCR Jbeta segments was used. A multiplex PCR assay on genomic DNA amplified the CDR3 region of rearranged TCR beta genes. Amplified TCR beta libraries were sequenced as 87-base-pair reads on the Illumina HiSeq System. Per the source publication's procedure: A later analysis counted approximately 84 million unique TCR beta chains across the 550 to 700 repertoires, and 10 million to 11 million of these chains were shared by at least two donors. To remove PCR and sequencing errors, raw reads were error-corrected and collapsed into unique sequences using a nearest-neighbor algorithm that merged closely related sequences. Alignment of CDR3 sequences to IMGT reference sequences was used to assign V, D and J gene segments. For a sequence to be retained, a match of at least six nucleotides to both a V gene segment and a J gene segment was required. A rearrangement was called productive if the CDR3 had no stop codons and remained in frame with V and J, and every other rearrangement was called non-productive. CDR3 was defined according to IMGT convention as the region running from the second conserved V-encoded cysteine to the conserved J-encoded phenylalanine. The earlier analysis of more than 450 of the donors excluded sequences that lacked an unambiguous match to a single V gene segment. In an earlier analysis of approximately 560 of the donors, a V segment was called functional when productive rearrangements were above 56.7%, and segregating when the standard deviation between donors exceeded 5%. A statistical classification framework was developed to diagnose cytomegalovirus status using the catalog of TCR beta chain sequences. A later analysis assigned V and J genes by comparing TCR nucleotide sequences with IMGT/GENE-DB human TR gene sequences. Using the TCRdist pipeline, a later analysis assigned CDR3 sequences along with most-parsimonious VDJ recombination scenarios. In a later analysis, every TCR beta chain was defined by the combination of its CDR3 amino acid sequence and its V-gene family, and reads without a unique V-gene family were dropped. A later analysis removed 500 to 650 highly shared, low-generation-probability nucleotide sequences to deal with suspected cross-contamination and a sequencing artifact. In a later analysis, a clonal expansion index for each public chain was calculated from normalized within-repertoire ranks of inferred template counts. Generation probabilities in a later analysis came from a VDJ recombination model fitted to out-of-frame rearrangements, and those results were checked against IGoR. A later analysis scored TCR-TCR, TCR-HLA and TCR-CMV co-occurrence with hypergeometric tests, applying a repertoire-size bias correction to TCR pairs. To estimate false discovery rates, a later analysis permuted the HLA or CMV assignments 20 times. In a later analysis, co-occurring TCRs were grouped using DBSCAN, with TCRdist sequence similarity added in when clustering inside HLA-allele-positive subsets. Repertoires with fewer than 30,000 or more than 120,000 public chains were left out of co-occurrence clustering, as were four to six repertoires with anomalous nucleotide sharing. Imported from immuneACCESS, the table was reduced by TCRdb to in-frame sequences with V and J called. These copies leave out some clones; in studies compared against another copy, an unresolved V gene accounts for under half, and the cause of the remainder is not known. V and J calls and clone size come straight from that table; D and trimming were deduced from the DNA. The sample yields approximately 150,000 clones; 75% to 90% were counted once. Of the sample, less than 5% falls within the top ten clones.

The sample belongs to a study of cytomegalovirus exposure and HLA in healthy donors (dated by TCRdb to 2015 to 2018). In terms of the full investigation: An earlier analysis of 587 of the donors reported about 300 Gb of sequence data and 117 million unique TCR beta sequences obtained from roughly 170 million T cells. Around 320 gigabases of sequencing data and 80 million or so unique TCR sequences were included in an early release covering several hundred HLA-typed donors. Of the approximately 400 genotyped donors, about 84% fell in the genetic ancestry cluster associated with self-reported Caucasian donors. The study aimed to test whether cataloging public T cell receptors could reveal signatures of past pathogen exposure. The study used immunosequencing to profile the T cell repertoires of 670 or so subjects and linked those repertoires to cytomegalovirus serostatus. Besides the first cohort of under 700 subjects, a separate validation cohort made up of some 110 different subjects was used. To predict cytomegalovirus infection status, the study combined high-throughput TCR immunosequencing, statistical association of individual TCRs with disease status, and machine learning. In a later analysis, previously published TCR beta repertoires from several hundred donors were re-analyzed and high-resolution HLA genotyping was added so that TCR occurrence patterns could be studied. Rather than drawing on any new phenotypic data, the later analysis identified candidate immune exposures from TCR beta sequences and the way those sequences occurred across donors. An earlier analysis of roughly 580 of the donors used high-throughput TCR beta sequencing to judge whether each TCR beta V gene segment behaved as functional or pseudogenic. Donor age, sex, ethnicity and CMV serostatus were collected together with the repertoire data. A later genetic analysis took genome-wide SNP genotypes for about 55% of the 666 donors and used that subset as a discovery cohort. All discovery cohort repertoires had been generated using a single sequencing platform. HLA typing covered class I and class II loci at four-digit resolution. The number of typed donors differed by locus: about 620-630 for A, B, C, DRB1 and DQB1; some 500 for DQA1; fewer than 610 for DPA1; and 400 to 480 for DPB1. Roughly five DR-DQ haplotypes were handled as single units for association and clustering because linkage in the cohort was strong. On average, roughly 250,000 unique TCR beta nucleotide sequences were sequenced per donor among a few hundred genotyped donors of the cohort, with roughly 20% of those sequences being non-productive.

The research as a whole found: Correlated functional status among segregating V segments might reflect linkage disequilibrium, but an unknown experimental factor could not be ruled out. The study gave a list of some 150 TCR beta chains associated with cytomegalovirus. According to a later analysis, TCR association rates differed among HLA loci, with DRB1 alleles showing the most associated TCRs and HLA-C alleles showing the fewest. A later analysis reported that several top co-occurrence clusters appeared linked to parvovirus B19, influenza, CMV and Epstein-Barr virus. In vitro tests confirmed that three of the cytomegalovirus-associated TCR beta chains recognize cytomegalovirus antigens. Sequencing depth was assumed to be roughly uniform across donors in the presence/absence analyses, though that assumption may not hold. Because counts were too low, about 15 rarely observed V segments, including chromosome 9 orphons, were left out of the earlier analysis of over 550 of the donors. This cohort had only TCR beta chains sequenced, and the lack of alpha or paired-chain data limited which features could be detected. An earlier analysis of 450 to 750 of the donors showed that most TCR beta V segments appeared in productive rearrangements either about 87% or about 30% of the time, which broadly matched IMGT annotations. Some IMGT-functional V segments, including TRBV6-2 and TRBV6-3, could not be told apart with the 87-base-pair reads, so those segments were excluded. According to a later analysis, most CMV-associated TCR beta chains appeared to be HLA-restricted, and the HLA associations seemed to be driven largely by CMV exposure. In a later genetic analysis, a missense DCLRE1C variant was associated with V-gene and J-gene trimming of TCR beta chains, and the association was replicated in an independent cohort. Compared with equally common non-associated chains, HLA-associated TCR beta chains in a later analysis were more clonally expanded and had lower generation probabilities. Immune exposure information for the cohort was limited to CMV serostatus. In a later genetic analysis, fewer N-insertions in productive TCRs were reported among donors in an Asian-associated ancestry cluster than the roughly 710-donor mean. According to the authors, the approach could potentially be generalized to other disease states and immunological phenotypes. While some public TCRs were present in many individuals, most TCR sequences turned up only very rarely across donors. A cluster of highly shared sequence variants was judged likely to represent a technical artifact of the sequencing pipeline. A further reported finding was that TCR beta sequences accurately predicted the HLA-A and HLA-B alleles for most subjects in the first cohort. When HLA alleles, especially DR and DQ, strongly co-occurred, attributing TCR associations to individual alleles was difficult. Because some donors lacked HLA typing at each locus, the association tests relied only on the typed subset. The classifier was reported to diagnose cytomegalovirus status with high specificity and sensitivity in both the original and validation cohorts. Specific HLA alleles were associated with some 15,000 TCR beta sequences at a false discovery rate of 0.05 in a later analysis.

The chain is assembled from TRBV2 and TRBJ1-5; matching of 5 bases hints at TRBD1 as the D gene. What was sequenced was PBMCs. This receptor was taken from a man aged 45-60 years in good health and CMV-seropositive. The sequenced DNA is TGTGCCAGCAGCCGACAGTATAGCAATCAGCCCCAGCATTTT. Translated, it gives CASSRQYSNQPQHF. With the rest looked up from the reference TRBV2 and TRBJ1-5 genes rather than sequenced, the full variable domain is EPEVTQTPSHQVTQMGQEVILRCVPISNHLYFYWYRQILGQKVEFLVSFYNNEISEKSEIFDDQFSVERPDGSNFTLKIRSTKLEDSAMYFCASSRQYSNQPQHFGDGTRLSIL.